This TCR beta chain was identified during a study of blood T cells in healthy people across ages. Isolation per sample recovered at least 6 million PBMCs. This clonotype was seen a handful of times. Sample-barcoded 5' priming and a J-beta primer mix drove a second PCR of 7 to 11 cycles. Each CDR3 protein is one row after TCRdb ran MiXCR on the 5' RACE reads. Among approximately 1,700,000 distinct CDR3 sequences, roughly two fifths were seen once, and the ten largest hold more than 20%. V lost 5 bases, J lost 1 base, and 14 bases lay in between. The CDR3 loop spans 15 amino acids. The clonotype was recovered from a human donor in good health. The rearrangement uses TRBV12-3 or TRBV12-4 and TRBJ1-2; D is perhaps TRBD1 (5 bases). The sample taken for sequencing was blood. The CDR3 sequence: CASSTQGTINYGYTF. DNA of the CDR3: TGTGCCAGCAGTACCCAGGGAACAATTAACTATGGCTACACCTTC.